This TCR beta chain was documented in a study of Graves' ophthalmopathy and Graves' hyperthyroidism. With 7 bases removed from V and 3 bases from J, the gap between germline ends came to 15 bases. CDR1 LNHDA and CDR2 SQIVND come from the germline V gene (reference sequence). This CDR3 contains 14 residues. As the template, RNA transcripts were used to amplify TCR beta CDR3 regions. Following a first-round RT-PCR that used HTBI primers, a second-round multiplex PCR was carried out. MiXCR, run by TCRdb on the multiplex PCR reads, gives a single entry per CDR3 protein. Among 1 million to 1.3 million distinct CDR3 sequences listed, less than 45% were seen once. This clonotype was counted many times.

Sample: peripheral blood or thyroid tissue (not recorded which). This sequence joins TRBV19 and TRBJ2-5; tentative D call: TRBD1 (5 bases). The source of this sequence is an adult man with Graves' hyperthyroidism. CDR3 in amino acids: CASTPGRNEETQYF. The DNA of the CDR3 is TGTGCCAGTACCCCAGGGCGGAACGAAGAGACCCAGTACTTC.